Shown below are 5 T cell receptor beta chains from a single sample sequenced in a study of somatic mutations in cytotoxic T cells in rheumatoid arthritis. Sequencing was performed with immunoSEQ multiplex PCR; in TCRdb, only in-frame clones are kept and a portion is missing. Here the sample spans roughly 20,000 clones, over 80% being singletons. The sample was CD8+ T cells sorted from blood. These receptors were collected from an adult with rheumatoid arthritis.

The chain has TRBV5-4 and TRBJ1-2, with 7 bases lining up with TRBD1. V lost 5 bases and J lost 4; bases outside the gene matches: 17. The CDR3 covers 17 residues. Germline assignment: CDR1 SGHNT and CDR2 YYREEE (reference sequence). The DNA of the CDR3 is TGTGCCAGCAGTTGCGGGGAGGGACAGTGTCAGTTCTATGGCTACACCTTC. This gives the protein CASSCGEGQCQFYGYTF.

A single count supports this clone. This chain uses TRBV11-2 with TRBJ1-1, with a tentative D call TRBD1 (5 bases). V lost 1 base, J lost 4 bases, and 7 bases lay in between. Germline values: CDR1 SGHAT, CDR2 FQNNGV. The CDR3 loop spans 13 amino acids. CDR3 DNA: TGTGCCAGCAGCTTAGCTGGGGGCACTGAAGCTTTCTTT. Protein: CASSLAGGTEAFF.

V and J are TRBV14 and TRBJ1-1, with TRBD1 identical over 8 bases. V lost 2 bases to trimming and J lost 4 bases; unmatched junction nucleotides: 18. This CDR3 is 19 amino acids long. Germline CDR1 reads SGHDN; CDR2 reads FVKESK. This CDR3 is CASSQKRWGTDRASTEAFF. The CDR3 DNA reads TGTGCCAGCAGCCAAAAAAGATGGGGGACGGACAGGGCGAGCACTGAAGCTTTCTTT.

This clone is classed as medium-sized. The chain uses TRBV7-9 and TRBJ2-7; D is perhaps TRBD2 (5 bases). The CDR3 covers 14 residues. V was clipped by 5 bases and J by 5 bases, with 16 bases between them. CDR1 SEHNR and CDR2 FQNEAQ come from the germline V gene (reference sequence). CDR3 residues: CASSRVGDVDEQYF. The CDR3 coding sequence is TGTGCCAGCAGCCGGGTCGGGGATGTTGACGAGCAGTACTTC.

This clone has just a few counts. The chain carries TRBV7-2 and TRBJ2-1, with no clear D. Trimming shortened V by 1 base and J by 4 bases, and 8 bases separated the two germline ends. This CDR3 comprises 14 residues. Germline V gives CDR1 SGHTA, CDR2 FQGNSA. The CDR3 region has the DNA TGTGCCAGCAGCTTAGACAGAGTATACAATGAGCAGTTCTTC. As protein: CASSLDRVYNEQFF.